The 20 T cell receptor beta chains reported below all come from one sample, sequenced in a study of early T cells in non-severe SARS-CoV-2 infection. In TCRdb, the 5' RACE reads were re-called with MiXCR into one record per CDR3 protein. This table has about 35,000 distinct CDR3 sequences, around 5.1% appearing once. This specimen consisted of whole blood, obtained at baseline. The source is an adult who was a healthcare worker with PCR-confirmed SARS-CoV-2 infection or an uninfected control (not recorded which).

The V call is TRBV4-1, the J call TRBJ1-6; no firm D call. V lost 0 bases, J lost 6 bases, and 6 bases lay in between. Looked up from germline, CDR1 is MGHRA and CDR2 is YSYEKL. The length of the CDR3 is 14 residues. CDR3 nucleotides: TGCGCCAGCAGCCAAGAGTTCAGTAATTCACCCCTCCACTTT. It translates to CASSQEFSNSPLHF.

The table lists this clonotype with a few counts. The rearrangement links TRBV7-9 to TRBJ1-6, with D perhaps TRBD1 (5 bases). The CDR3 extends over 14 amino acids. V shed 1 base and J shed 7 bases, with 8 bases lying between them. The germline V gene has CDR1 SEHNR and CDR2 FQNEAQ (reference sequence). CDR3 sequence (DNA): TGTGCCAGCAGCTTAGGACAGAGCAATTCACCCCTCCACTTT. Translated: CASSLGQSNSPLHF.

This clonotype was counted ten times or more. The chain combines TRBV29-1 with TRBJ2-1, with D perhaps TRBD1 (7 bases). Looked up from germline, CDR1 is SQVTM and CDR2 is ANQGSEA. The V and J ends lost 6 bases and 0 bases respectively, with 12 bases between them. CDR3 size: 14 residues. CDR3 region: CSVSQGGSYNEQFF. The DNA of the CDR3 is TGCAGCGTATCCCAGGGGGGCTCCTACAATGAGCAGTTCTTC.

This clonotype was counted ten times or more. The genes are TRBV5-5 and TRBJ2-3; D possibly uses TRBD1 or TRBD2 (6 bases each). In germline, CDR1 is SGHKS, CDR2 YYEKEE (reference sequence). This CDR3 comprises 14 residues. The V gene lost 6 bases and the J gene lost 2 bases, with 13 bases spanning the gap. The DNA for the CDR3 is TGTGCCAGCAAACGGAGGGGGGTCACAGATACGCAGTATTTT. Protein product: CASKRRGVTDTQYF.

This clonotype was detected ten times or more. The V gene is TRBV12-3 or TRBV12-4, the J gene TRBJ1-5, with D maybe TRBD1 (6 bases). The ends were cut back, 3 bases at V and 2 bases at J, with 11 bases in the middle. The CDR3 extends over 15 amino acids. The CDR3 loop is CASSLGAVGNQPQHF. The CDR3 nucleotides are TGTGCCAGCAGTTTGGGGGCTGTTGGCAATCAGCCCCAGCATTTT.

This clonotype was detected ten times or more. This chain joins TRBV2 and TRBJ1-2; D gene unclear. Germline lookup yields CDR1 SNHLY and CDR2 FYNNEI. The CDR3 has 13 amino acids. V lost 6 bases and J lost 4, with 12 bases in between. In DNA, the CDR3 is TGTGCCAGCAGGGATGGTGGACGCTATGGCTACACCTTC. Its protein is CASRDGGRYGYTF.

Many counts were recorded for this clonotype. This chain joins TRBV27 and TRBJ2-1; no clear D gene. The V gene lost 3 bases and the J gene lost 6 bases, with 6 bases spanning the gap. Germline assignment: CDR1 MNHEY and CDR2 SMNVEV (reference sequence). This CDR3 contains 12 residues. Written as DNA, the CDR3 is TGTGCCAGCAGTTTCTACGGCAATGAGCAGTTCTTC. Encoded protein: CASSFYGNEQFF.

V is TRBV19 and J is TRBJ1-2, with TRBD1 matching 7 bases. Trimming removed 7 bases from V and 5 bases from J; junction bases left unmatched: 10. The CDR3 totals 14 residues. CDR1 and CDR2 from the germline V gene are LNHDA and SQIVND (reference sequence). The CDR3 protein is CASTGGGGMYGYTF. The CDR3 region has the DNA TGTGCCAGTACCGGCGGAGGGGGCATGTATGGCTACACCTTC.

The V call is TRBV6-6, the J call TRBJ2-7; 9 nucleotides agree with TRBD1. The CDR3 is 13 residues long. Unmatched junction bases numbered 5, after V lost 5 bases and J lost 6 bases. From germline, CDR1 is MNHNY and CDR2 SVGAGI (reference sequence). The CDR3 is CASSRTGVSEQYF. The CDR3 nucleotides are TGTGCCAGCAGTCGGACAGGGGTAAGCGAGCAGTACTTC.

This clonotype was recorded many times. The chain employs TRBV19 and TRBJ2-1; 9 bases fit TRBD2. Per the germline V gene, CDR1 is LNHDA and CDR2 is SQIVND (reference sequence). This CDR3 is 14 amino acids long. V shed 2 bases and J 7 bases; nucleotides not matched to a gene: 3. CDR3 DNA: TGTGCCAGTAGTATAACTAGCGGGCCTAATGAGCAGTTCTTC. It encodes CASSITSGPNEQFF.

This clonotype is classed as medium-sized. This chain uses TRBV20-1 with TRBJ2-7, with D unclear. V was cut by 1 base and J by 2 bases, with 6 bases left in between. The V gene's germline CDR1 is DFQATT and CDR2 SNEGSKA (reference sequence). CDR3 size: 12 residues. The CDR3 is CSARVKPYEQYF. The CDR3 DNA reads as TGCAGTGCTAGAGTAAAACCCTACGAGCAGTACTTC.

V is TRBV18 and J is TRBJ1-2; 8 nucleotides match TRBD1. The CDR3 covers 16 residues. The germline V gene has CDR1 KGHSH and CDR2 LQKENI. V lost 3 bases, J lost 3 bases, and 9 bases stayed unmatched. The CDR3 spells CASSPWDRRRDYGYTF. CDR3 DNA sequence: TGTGCCAGCTCACCCTGGGACAGGCGGCGGGACTATGGCTACACCTTC.

This clonotype was seen repeatedly, ten times or more. The chain uses TRBV2 and TRBJ1-6, with 7 bases identical to TRBD1. After removal of 6 bases from V and 0 bases from J, the junction contained 5 bases not matched to a gene. This CDR3 comprises 16 residues. Germline loops: CDR1 SNHLY, CDR2 FYNNEI. CDR3 loop: CASRDRRSSYNSPLHF. CDR3 sequence (DNA): TGTGCCAGCAGGGACAGGAGGAGCTCCTATAATTCACCCCTCCACTTT.

The table lists this clonotype with a few counts. The J gene is TRBJ1-5, the V gene TRBV12-3 or TRBV12-4; tentative D call: TRBD1 (6 bases). Trimming took off 6 bases at V and 1 base at J, with 13 bases between the two ends. This CDR3 region has 15 residues. Written as DNA, the CDR3 is TGTGCCAGCAGGAGGGGGAGGAAGAGCAATCAGCCCCAGCATTTT. Its translation is CASRRGRKSNQPQHF.

There are a few counts of this clonotype. The chain employs TRBV11-2 and TRBJ2-2; 12 bases are a match to TRBD2. Germline CDR1 SGHAT, CDR2 FQNNGV. V lost 1 base and J lost 8; bases outside the gene matches: 5. The CDR3 is 16 residues long. The CDR3 nucleotides are TGTGCCAGCAGCTTAGGAACTAGCGGGAGGCGGGGGGAGCTGTTTTTT. Its protein product is CASSLGTSGRRGELFF.

This clonotype was seen many times. This rearrangement joins TRBV7-3 to TRBJ1-1; the D is unclear. In germline, CDR1 is SGHTA, CDR2 FQGTGA. Trimming shortened V by 6 bases and J by 1 base, and 12 bases separated the two germline ends. This CDR3 contains 14 residues. The CDR3 sequence is CASSKTGQNTEAFF. The DNA of the CDR3 is TGTGCCAGCAGTAAGACTGGTCAGAACACTGAAGCTTTCTTT.

The table lists this clonotype with many counts. In DNA, the CDR3 is TGTGCCAGCAGCTCCCACAGGGGACATGCGGGATCACCCCTCCACTTT. Translated, it gives CASSSHRGHAGSPLHF. The genes are TRBV7-9 and TRBJ1-6, with TRBD1 identical over 7 bases. V lost 4 bases to trimming and J lost 10 bases; unmatched junction nucleotides: 13. Germline V gene lookup returns CDR1 SEHNR and CDR2 FQNEAQ (reference sequence). The CDR3 is made up of 16 amino acids.

This clonotype showed up just once. This chain links TRBV4-1 with TRBJ2-1; 9 bases align to TRBD2. The CDR3 has 15 residues. Germline V gene data show CDR1 as MGHRA and CDR2 as YSYEKL. Trimming took 3 bases from V and 4 from J; bases not matched to a gene: 4. DNA of the CDR3: TGCGCCAGCAGCCAGACTAGCGGAAGGTACAATGAGCAGTTCTTC. Protein product: CASSQTSGRYNEQFF.

This clonotype was seen ten or more times. J is TRBJ1-1 and V is TRBV25-1; D remains ambiguous. The germline V gene has CDR1 MGHDK and CDR2 SYGVNS. The CDR3 covers 15 residues. Trimming removed 1 base from V and 0 bases from J, with 9 bases in between. This CDR3 reads CASSEFKGLNTEAFF. CDR3 DNA: TGTGCCAGCAGTGAATTCAAGGGCCTGAACACTGAAGCTTTCTTT.

This clonotype has ten or more counts. The genes are TRBV5-4 and TRBJ2-2; TRBD2 agrees at 11 bases. The CDR3 runs 16 residues. With 4 bases clipped from V and 2 bases from J, the junction kept 4 bases outside the gene matches. CDR1 is SGHNT and CDR2 is YYREEE in the germline V gene (reference sequence). The CDR3 nucleotides read TGTGCCAGCAGCCTAGGGACTAGCGGTAACACCGGGGAGCTGTTTTTT. Protein sequence: CASSLGTSGNTGELFF.